This TCR beta chain was obtained from a study of shared T cell receptors in the human thymus. Generated by immunoSEQ multiplex PCR, the TCRdb table keeps only in-frame clones and is missing some. The sample has about 540,000 clones; approximately 80% are singletons. The J segment lost 5 bases and the V segment lost 2 bases, leaving 11 bases of the junction unmatched. The CDR3 spans 16 residues. Germline lookup yields CDR1 MDHEN and CDR2 SYDVKM. The same sample was also studied in work on human thymus T cells. That source reports: It was from resections taken during corrective heart surgery that the thymus tissue came. Apparent bias marked the V and J gene usage of thymic and blood repertoires. As related research reported, thymic repertoires overlapped highly among unrelated individuals.

The sequence was obtained from a boy under two years old with a congenital heart defect. The sequenced sample consisted of thymocytes. This sequence joins TRBV28 and TRBJ1-1, with TRBD1 matching over 7 bases. The CDR3 DNA sequence: TGTGCCAGCAGTTTAAACTTACAGGGGAGAGGGACTGAAGCTTTCTTT. Amino acid sequence: CASSLNLQGRGTEAFF.